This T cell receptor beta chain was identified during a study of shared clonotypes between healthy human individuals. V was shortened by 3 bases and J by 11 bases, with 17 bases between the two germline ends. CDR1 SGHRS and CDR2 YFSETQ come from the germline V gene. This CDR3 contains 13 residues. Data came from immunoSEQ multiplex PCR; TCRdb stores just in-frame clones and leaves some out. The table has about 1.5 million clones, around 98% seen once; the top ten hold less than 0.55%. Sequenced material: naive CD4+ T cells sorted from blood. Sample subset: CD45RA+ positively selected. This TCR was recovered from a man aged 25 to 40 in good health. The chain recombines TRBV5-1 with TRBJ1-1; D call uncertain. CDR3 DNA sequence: TGCGCCAGCAGCTACGAACCTTCCGGGAAGGCTTTCTTT. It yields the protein CASSYEPSGKAFF.